The 15 T cell receptor beta chains below come from one sample, sequenced in a study of T cell repertoires in cytomegalovirus infection. From the reads, TCRdb called clonotypes with MiXCR, one entry per CDR3 protein. The table includes 200,000 to 300,000 distinct CDR3 sequences, 12% to 15% detected once. What was sequenced was PBMCs. The receptors derive from a human donor in good health (CMV status not recorded). Some clones in this sample may be carry-over from other donors' samples.

V is TRBV5-6 and J is TRBJ1-1; D not certain. CDR1 SGHDT and CDR2 YYEEEE come from the germline V gene. The CDR3 totals 11 residues. Trimming stripped 2 bases from V and 10 bases from J, with 9 bases between. CDR3 amino acids: CASSFERVAFF. CDR3 coding DNA: TGTGCCAGCAGCTTTGAACGGGTAGCTTTCTTT.

This chain links TRBV6-6 with TRBJ2-7, with 7 nucleotides matching TRBD1. This CDR3 comprises 12 residues. The germline gives CDR1 MNHNY, CDR2 SVGAGI (reference sequence). The J segment lost 6 bases and the V segment lost 6 bases, leaving 5 bases of the junction unmatched. The CDR3 reads CASSWDSCEQYF. In DNA, the CDR3 is TGTGCCAGCAGCTGGGACAGTTGCGAGCAGTACTTC.

The gene calls are TRBV24-1 and TRBJ2-1, with 9 bases lining up with TRBD2. Looked up from germline, CDR1 is KGHDR and CDR2 is SFDVKD. CDR3 length: 17 residues. The J segment lost 0 bases and the V segment lost 4 bases, leaving 6 bases of the junction unmatched. CDR3 residues: CATSDPVTSGSYNEQFF. CDR3 coding DNA: TGTGCCACCAGTGACCCCGTGACTAGCGGCTCCTACAATGAGCAGTTCTTC.

This clonotype was seen at least ten times. This chain links TRBV7-2 with TRBJ1-2, with 7 positions matching TRBD1. Germline V gene lookup returns CDR1 SGHTA and CDR2 FQGNSA. The junction had 8 bases not matched to a gene; V was cut back by 0 bases and J by 4 bases. The CDR3 spans 16 residues. CDR3 protein: CASSLAHTQGSYGYTF. The CDR3 nucleotides read TGTGCCAGCAGCTTAGCTCATACACAGGGGAGCTATGGCTACACCTTC.

This clonotype appeared a few times. The chain recombines TRBV27 with TRBJ2-5; 10 bases line up with TRBD2. Germline trimming cut 2 bases from V and 5 bases from J; bases unmatched to any gene: 8. This CDR3 has 16 amino acids. CDR1 MNHEY and CDR2 SMNVEV come from the germline V gene (reference sequence). DNA of the CDR3: TGTGCCAGCAGTTTAGAAGCGGGGGGGCCCGTCGAGACCCAGTACTTC. Translating it yields CASSLEAGGPVETQYF.

This clonotype was seen repeatedly, ten times or more. The chain joins TRBV11-3 to TRBJ2-2; 12 bases match TRBD1. Germline V CDR1 and CDR2: SGHNT, YENEEA. V dropped 4 bases and J dropped 8; count of bases not matched to a gene: 5. There are 15 residues in the CDR3. The CDR3 protein is CASSSRDRGPGELFF. For the CDR3, the DNA is TGTGCCAGCAGCTCCCGGGACAGGGGGCCTGGGGAGCTGTTTTTT.

This clonotype was observed a few times. A much larger clone lies a single base off, so this may be a read error. V is TRBV7-9 and J is TRBJ2-2; D not resolved. The CDR3 extends over 11 amino acids. V was trimmed by 2 bases and J by 7 bases, leaving 2 bases between them. The germline V gene encodes CDR1 SEHNR and CDR2 FQNEAQ (reference sequence). The CDR3 reads CASSLIGELFF. The CDR3 coding sequence is TGTGCCAGCAGCTTAATCGGGGAGCTGTTTTTT.

This clonotype was detected only a few times. V is TRBV2 and J is TRBJ1-5, with unresolved D. Trimming removed 7 bases from V and 0 bases from J, with 10 bases in between. The CDR3 covers 14 residues. CDR1 and CDR2 (germline): SNHLY, FYNNEI. In DNA form, the CDR3 reads TGTGCCAGCACCGCCTTCCGTAGCAATCAGCCCCAGCATTTT. Protein sequence: CASTAFRSNQPQHF.

This clonotype was observed a handful of times. The chain uses TRBV12-3 or TRBV12-4 and TRBJ1-1, with 8 positions matching TRBD1. The V and J ends lost 5 bases and 4 bases, in that order; junction bases with no gene match: 6. CDR3 size: 14 residues. The CDR3 loop reads CASSPRGRITEAFF. In nucleotides, the CDR3 is TGTGCCAGCAGTCCCAGGGGGCGGATCACTGAAGCTTTCTTT.

The chain carries TRBV27 and TRBJ2-1; 7 nucleotides match TRBD2. The CDR3 totals 13 residues. V dropped 5 bases and J dropped 8; count of bases not matched to a gene: 6. In germline, CDR1 is MNHEY, CDR2 SMNVEV (reference sequence). This CDR3 is CASSRQTSYEQFF. The CDR3 nucleotides read TGTGCCAGCAGTAGACAGACTAGCTATGAGCAGTTCTTC.

This clonotype was observed at least ten times. The CDR3 DNA reads TGTGCCACCAGCAGAAGCCGGGACAGGGGAACTGATCAGCCCCAGCATTTT. As protein: CATSRSRDRGTDQPQHF. The chain is built from TRBV15 and TRBJ1-5; 10 bases line up with TRBD1. The junction had 9 bases not matched to a gene; V was cut back by 2 bases and J by 5 bases. This CDR3 region has 17 residues. Germline-derived CDR1 and CDR2 are LNHNV and YYDKDF (reference sequence).

The sample holds many counts of this clonotype. The rearrangement links TRBV28 to TRBJ1-5, with unresolved D. CDR3 length equals 12 residues. Trimming shortened V by 10 bases and J by 0 bases, and 7 bases separated the two germline ends. Germline CDR1 and CDR2: MDHEN and SYDVKM. In DNA form, the CDR3 reads TGTGCCATGAGCGTTAGCAATCAGCCCCAGCATTTT. Protein: CAMSVSNQPQHF. Full variable domain (rest looked up from reference TRBV28 and TRBJ1-5): DVKVTQSSRYLVKRTGEKVFLECVQDMDHENMFWYRQDPGLGLRLIYFSYDVKMKEKGDIPEGYSVSREKKERFSLILESASTNQTSMYLCAMSVSNQPQHFGDGTRLSIL.

The chain couples TRBV5-1 to TRBJ2-3; D gene uncertain. With 3 bases removed from V and 5 bases from J, the gap between germline ends came to 25 bases. The germline V gene encodes CDR1 SGHRS and CDR2 YFSETQ. The CDR3 spans 18 residues. The CDR3 loop is CASSSARLGRLLVDTQYF. The CDR3 DNA follows: TGCGCCAGCAGCTCAGCCCGGCTGGGTAGGCTATTGGTAGATACGCAGTATTTT.

The chain joins TRBV7-3 to TRBJ2-5, with D maybe TRBD2 (6 bases). Between the trimmed V and J ends, which lost 5 bases and 5 bases, there was a span of 12 bases. Germline loops: CDR1 SGHTA, CDR2 FQGTGA. The CDR3 consists of 13 residues. CDR3 sequence: CASSRSAGETQYF. CDR3 DNA sequence: TGTGCCAGCAGCCGGTCGGCGGGGGAGACCCAGTACTTC.

A remark on this clonotype: This may come from a read error, since a much larger clone is one base off. The chain joins TRBV6-5 to TRBJ2-4; maybe TRBD1 (6 bases). The germline gives CDR1 MNHEY, CDR2 SVGAGI. The CDR3 contains 13 residues. Trimming removed 5 bases from V and 10 bases from J, with 15 bases in between. CDR3 sequence reads: CASSPSQGEIQYF. The CDR3 nucleotides are TGTGCCAGCAGTCCATCACAGGGTGAGATTCAGTACTTC.